This is a list of T cell receptor beta chains from one sample in a study of T cell repertoires in cytomegalovirus infection. TCRdb independently ran MiXCR on the reads; one entry per CDR3 protein. The sample includes 680,000 or so distinct CDR3 sequences, roughly 35% of them seen just once. The material sequenced was PBMCs. The receptor set was obtained from a human donor in good health (CMV status not recorded). Some clones in this sample may be carry-over from other donors' samples. Both conserved end residues are part of each CDR3. The D gene is left open where the match is weak. Only some rows state a clone size, as once, few, many or a class for expanded clones.

clone size: few
CDR3 length: 12
V gene: TRBV7-9
J gene: TRBJ2-7
D gene: -
CDR3 DNA: TGTGCCAGCAGCGATCAACTGGACGAGCAGTACTTC
CDR3 protein: CASSDQLDEQYF

clone size: few
CDR3 length: 12
V gene: TRBV29-1
J gene: TRBJ1-1
D gene: -
CDR3 DNA: TGCAGCGTTGAAAGGATCGGAACTGAAGCTTTCTTT
CDR3 protein: CSVERIGTEAFF

clone size: -
CDR3 length: 15
V gene: TRBV28
J gene: TRBJ2-5
D gene: TRBD1
CDR3 DNA: TGTGCCAGCAGTTCGAGACAGGGTGAACAAGAGACCCAGTACTTC
CDR3 protein: CASSSRQGEQETQYF

clone size: few
CDR3 length: 15
V gene: TRBV27
J gene: TRBJ2-7
D gene: -
CDR3 DNA: TGTGCCAGCAGTTCCCCAGCGGGCCCCTCCTACGAGCAGTACTTC
CDR3 protein: CASSSPAGPSYEQYF

clone size: many
CDR3 length: 13
V gene: TRBV7-6
J gene: TRBJ1-6
D gene: TRBD1
CDR3 DNA: TGTGCCAGCAGGGAAGCAGGGGGAGTATCCCTCCACTTT
CDR3 protein: CASREAGGVSLHF

clone size: -
CDR3 length: 15
V gene: TRBV12-3/TRBV12-4
J gene: TRBJ1-2
D gene: -
CDR3 DNA: TGTGCCAGCAGTTTAAGGCAAGGGGTATCGAATGGCTACACCTTC
CDR3 protein: CASSLRQGVSNGYTF

clone size: once
CDR3 length: 14
V gene: TRBV5-1
J gene: TRBJ1-2
D gene: -
CDR3 DNA: TGCGCCAGCAGCTTGGTTCCAGGAATGTGGGGCTACACCTTC
CDR3 protein: CASSLVPGMWGYTF

clone size: few
CDR3 length: 14
V gene: TRBV7-2
J gene: TRBJ1-1
D gene: -
CDR3 DNA: TGTGCCAGCAGCTTAGCGGGAATGCGGACTGAAGCTTTCTTT
CDR3 protein: CASSLAGMRTEAFF

clone size: few
CDR3 length: 15
V gene: TRBV6-5
J gene: TRBJ1-6
D gene: -
CDR3 DNA: TGTGCCAGCAGTTACAGCGGCAGCAATAATTCACCCCTCCACTTT
CDR3 protein: CASSYSGSNNSPLHF

clone size: -
CDR3 length: 13
V gene: TRBV7-6
J gene: TRBJ2-1
D gene: TRBD1
CDR3 DNA: TGTGCCAGCAGCTCTCAAGACAGGGGCGAGCAGTTCTTC
CDR3 protein: CASSSQDRGEQFF

clone size: -
CDR3 length: 15
V gene: TRBV12-3/TRBV12-4
J gene: TRBJ2-5
D gene: TRBD1
CDR3 DNA: TGTGCCAGCAGTTTAGTAGGGGGCGCGGAGGAGACCCAGTACTTC
CDR3 protein: CASSLVGGAEETQYF

clone size: -
CDR3 length: 17
V gene: TRBV18
J gene: TRBJ2-6
D gene: -
CDR3 DNA: TGTGCCAGCTCACCAATACAGGGCAACTCTGGGGCCAACGTCCTGACTTTC
CDR3 protein: CASSPIQGNSGANVLTF

clone size: many
CDR3 length: 16
V gene: TRBV7-2
J gene: TRBJ2-3
D gene: -
CDR3 DNA: TGTGCCAGCAGCTTAGACAGGTTGATCGTCACAGATACGCAGTATTTT
CDR3 protein: CASSLDRLIVTDTQYF

clone size: few
CDR3 length: 14
V gene: TRBV28
J gene: TRBJ1-2
D gene: -
CDR3 DNA: TGTGCCAGCAGTTTGGAAGTAAATAACTATGGCTACACCTTC
CDR3 protein: CASSLEVNNYGYTF

clone size: few
CDR3 length: 21
V gene: TRBV7-8
J gene: TRBJ1-6
D gene: -
CDR3 DNA: TGTGCCAGCAGCCCGGGTGGTAGTGGGTGGGTCCGGGGTCCCTATAATTCACCCCTCCACTTT
CDR3 protein: CASSPGGSGWVRGPYNSPLHF

clone size: few
CDR3 length: 12
V gene: TRBV7-9
J gene: TRBJ2-7
D gene: -
CDR3 DNA: TGTGCCAGCCTGGGTTCCTCCTACGAGCAGTACTTC
CDR3 protein: CASLGSSYEQYF

clone size: -
CDR3 length: 14
V gene: TRBV20-1
J gene: TRBJ2-3
D gene: TRBD2
CDR3 DNA: TGCAGTGCGTCCGTAGCGGGAGGCCGGGATACGCAGTATTTT
CDR3 protein: CSASVAGGRDTQYF

clone size: -
CDR3 length: 16
V gene: TRBV5-1
J gene: TRBJ2-1
D gene: -
CDR3 DNA: TGCGCCAGCAGCGCGGCCCGGCTAGCGTCCTACAATGAGCAGTTCTTC
CDR3 protein: CASSAARLASYNEQFF

clone size: few
CDR3 length: 16
V gene: TRBV19
J gene: TRBJ2-1
D gene: TRBD2
CDR3 DNA: TGTGCCAGTAGTAACCCCCCAGCGGGAGGTAGGAATGAGCAGTTCTTC
CDR3 protein: CASSNPPAGGRNEQFF

clone size: -
CDR3 length: 15
V gene: TRBV20-1
J gene: TRBJ1-5
D gene: -
CDR3 DNA: TGCAGTGCCGTTCTGATAGGGCGGTTCAATCAGCCCCAGCATTTT
CDR3 protein: CSAVLIGRFNQPQHF

clone size: few
CDR3 length: 15
V gene: TRBV7-2
J gene: TRBJ2-7
D gene: TRBD1
CDR3 DNA: TGTGCCAGCAGCTTAGGGACAGGCTTCTCCTACGAGCAGTACTTC
CDR3 protein: CASSLGTGFSYEQYF

clone size: -
CDR3 length: 15
V gene: TRBV5-1
J gene: TRBJ2-3
D gene: -
CDR3 DNA: TGCGCCAGCAGCTTTACGGGCGGGGACACAGATACGCAGTATTTT
CDR3 protein: CASSFTGGDTDTQYF

clone size: -
CDR3 length: 15
V gene: TRBV10-3
J gene: TRBJ2-7
D gene: -
CDR3 DNA: TGTGCCATCGGCCAGGGGGGGGGTATGGCCTACGAGCAGTACTTC
CDR3 protein: CAIGQGGGMAYEQYF

clone size: -
CDR3 length: 16
V gene: TRBV4-1
J gene: TRBJ2-2
D gene: TRBD2
CDR3 DNA: TGCGCCAGCAGCCTCAATAGCGGGGGGAACACCGGGGAGCTGTTTTTT
CDR3 protein: CASSLNSGGNTGELFF